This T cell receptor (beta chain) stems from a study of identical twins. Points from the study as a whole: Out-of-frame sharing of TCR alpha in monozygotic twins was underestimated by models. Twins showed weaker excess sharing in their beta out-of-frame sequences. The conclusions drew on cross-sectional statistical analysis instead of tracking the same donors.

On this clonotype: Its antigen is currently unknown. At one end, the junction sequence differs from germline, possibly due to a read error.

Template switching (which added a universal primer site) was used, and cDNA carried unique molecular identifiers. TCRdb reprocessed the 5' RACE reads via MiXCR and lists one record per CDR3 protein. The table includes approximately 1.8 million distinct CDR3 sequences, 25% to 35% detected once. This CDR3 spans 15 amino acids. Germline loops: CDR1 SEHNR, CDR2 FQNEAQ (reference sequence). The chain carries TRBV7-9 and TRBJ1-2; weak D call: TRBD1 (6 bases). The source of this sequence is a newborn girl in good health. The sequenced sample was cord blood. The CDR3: CASSAPQGPNYGHTF. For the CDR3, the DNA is TGTGCCAGCAGCGCACCACAGGGACCTAACTATGGCCACACCTTC.